This T cell receptor beta chain originates from a study of cytomegalovirus exposure and HLA in healthy donors. Study-wide results and caveats: Rarity held for most TCR sequences, but there were some public TCRs that occurred in many donors. Several of the most significant clusters appeared, in a later analysis, to be linked to common viral pathogens. At a 0.05 false discovery rate, a later analysis found some 18,000 TCR beta sequences to be associated with HLA alleles.

PCR used 60 Vbeta primers and 13 Jbeta primers. The data were produced by immunoSEQ multiplex PCR, yet TCRdb's version contains in-frame clones alone and is incomplete. The data hold 100,000 or so clones, with 81% observed a single time. About this clone itself: Antigen: not known.

The TCR originated in a man aged 35 to 55 in good health and CMV-seropositive. Sample: PBMCs.

CDR3 protein: CASSLAQGSGELFF. CDR3 coding DNA: TGTGCCAGCAGCTTAGCCCAGGGGTCCGGGGAGCTGTTTTTT. V is TRBV7-9 and J is TRBJ2-2; possible D gene TRBD1, 6 bases. CDR3 length equals 14 residues. Germline V gene data show CDR1 as SEHNR and CDR2 as FQNEAQ (reference sequence). V lost 0 bases to trimming and J lost 6 bases, with 8 bases between them.